Listed below are T cell receptor beta chains from one sample, sequenced in a study of T-cell memory formation after mild COVID-19. TCRdb ran MiXCR on the 5' RACE reads and lists one entry per CDR3 protein. Of about 350,000 distinct CDR3 sequences in the sample, around 15% were seen once. What was sequenced was PBMCs or a T cell subset sorted from them (not recorded which). All receptors derive from a man between 18 and 35 years old who had mild COVID-19 (a few samples of this study predate the infection). Cell type and time point are not known. Each CDR3 is given with its conserved first and last residue. A D gene is named only where the DNA matches it firmly. For some rows the clone size is stated as once, few or many, or as a class when expanded; others skip it.

TRBJ2-7	TRBV5-5	TRBD1	many	CASSLGTERREQYF	TGTGCCAGCAGCTTAGGGACAGAGAGGCGGGAGCAGTACTTC
TRBJ2-7	TRBV29-1	NA	few	CSVSQGPEQYF	TGCAGCGTTTCACAGGGTCCCGAGCAGTACTTC
TRBJ2-2	TRBV6-2/TRBV6-3	NA	few	CASSSGTRNTGELFF	TGTGCCAGCAGTTCGGGGACCAGAAACACCGGGGAGCTGTTTTTT
TRBJ2-1	TRBV7-9	NA	NA	CASSPRAWKGVNEQFF	TGTGCCAGCAGCCCTAGGGCATGGAAAGGGGTCAATGAGCAGTTCTTC
TRBJ2-2	TRBV12-3/TRBV12-4	TRBD1	NA	CASRETGTGGHGELFF	TGTGCCAGCAGAGAGACCGGGACAGGGGGCCACGGGGAGCTGTTTTTT
TRBJ1-1	TRBV3-1	NA	few	CASSQRGGDTEAFF	TGTGCCAGCAGCCAACGGGGAGGTGACACTGAAGCTTTCTTT
TRBJ2-5	TRBV7-2	NA	many	CASTPVKGTQYF	TGTGCCAGCACCCCGGTGAAGGGGACCCAGTACTTC
TRBJ1-2	TRBV9	NA	few	CASSERVSASGYTF	TGTGCCAGCAGCGAAAGGGTTTCCGCCAGTGGCTACACCTTC
TRBJ2-1	TRBV5-1	TRBD2	NA	CASSLDPGGYNEQFF	TGCGCCAGCAGCTTGGACCCGGGGGGATACAATGAGCAGTTCTTC
TRBJ1-5	TRBV28	NA	few	CASSFVQTNNQPQHF	TGTGCCAGCAGTTTCGTACAGACAAACAATCAGCCCCAGCATTTT
TRBJ2-1	TRBV10-3	TRBD1	NA	CAIIRDRDHNEQFF	TGTGCCATCATCCGGGACAGGGACCACAATGAGCAGTTCTTC
TRBJ1-1	TRBV7-9	NA	few	CASSPTGKTEAFF	TGTGCCAGCAGCCCTACAGGGAAGACTGAAGCTTTCTTT
TRBJ2-5	TRBV13	NA	NA	CASSPTGTTQETQYF	TGTGCCAGCAGCCCAACCGGGACGACTCAAGAGACCCAGTACTTC
TRBJ2-2	TRBV7-2	NA	many	CASSDRQTDTGELFF	TGTGCCAGCAGCGACCGCCAGACAGACACCGGGGAGCTGTTTTTT
TRBJ1-2	TRBV7-2	NA	many	CASSLFEGGGYTF	TGTGCCAGCAGCTTATTTGAGGGCGGAGGCTACACCTTC
TRBJ2-1	TRBV6-1	TRBD2	NA	CASMGTSGPLSYNEQFF	TGTGCCAGCATGGGGACTAGCGGTCCTCTCTCCTACAATGAGCAGTTCTTC
TRBJ2-5	TRBV7-2	TRBD2	few	CASTPGGPGETQYF	TGTGCCAGCACCCCGGGGGGGCCGGGTGAGACCCAGTACTTC
TRBJ2-1	TRBV28	NA	few	CASSLLGTEQFF	TGTGCCAGCAGTTTACTTGGGACGGAGCAGTTCTTC
TRBJ2-1	TRBV30	NA	few	CASPGRSSYNEQFF	TGTGCCTCCCCGGGGCGGAGCTCCTACAATGAGCAGTTCTTC
TRBJ2-5	TRBV29-1	TRBD1	NA	CSVATGTGAQTQYF	TGCAGCGTTGCAACCGGGACAGGGGCGCAGACCCAGTACTTC
TRBJ2-5	TRBV28	NA	few	CASTQGREETQYF	TGTGCCAGCACCCAGGGGAGGGAAGAGACCCAGTACTTC
TRBJ2-1	TRBV6-2/TRBV6-3	TRBD1	NA	CAGKQGAGEQFF	TGTGCCGGTAAACAGGGGGCTGGTGAGCAGTTCTTC
TRBJ2-3	TRBV5-1	NA	NA	CASSLGATPTDTQYF	TGCGCCAGCAGCTTGGGGGCTACCCCCACAGATACGCAGTATTTT
TRBJ2-2	TRBV6-5	NA	NA	CASSYDTWGTGELFF	TGTGCCAGCAGTTACGACACTTGGGGCACCGGGGAGCTGTTTTTT
TRBJ1-2	TRBV12-3/TRBV12-4	NA	few	CASSLGAGYTF	TGTGCCAGCAGTTTGGGCGCTGGCTACACCTTC
TRBJ1-2	TRBV5-6	NA	NA	CASSLQSSNYGYTF	TGTGCCAGCAGCTTGCAGTCCAGCAACTATGGCTACACCTTC
TRBJ1-2	TRBV7-9	NA	few	CASSIPGYTNYGYTF	TGTGCCAGCAGCATACCAGGGTACACTAACTATGGCTACACCTTC
TRBJ2-3	TRBV7-9	TRBD1	NA	CASSLAPGTGGARDTQYF	TGTGCCAGCAGCTTAGCACCCGGGACAGGGGGCGCAAGGGATACGCAGTATTTT
TRBJ1-1	TRBV12-3/TRBV12-4	TRBD1	NA	CASRVYHKGGTEDMNTEAFF	TGTGCCAGCCGAGTTTATCACAAGGGGGGGACAGAGGACATGAACACTGAAGCTTTCTTT
TRBJ2-7	TRBV15	TRBD1	many	CATSRNRGEQYF	TGTGCCACCAGCAGAAACAGGGGCGAGCAGTACTTC
TRBJ2-1	TRBV7-9	TRBD1	few	CASSPSSAGTGLYNEQFF	TGTGCCAGCAGCCCAAGCTCGGCCGGGACAGGGTTATACAATGAGCAGTTCTTC
TRBJ2-3	TRBV24-1	NA	NA	CATSAPGGPDTQYF	TGTGCCACCAGTGCCCCTGGGGGCCCAGATACGCAGTATTTT
TRBJ2-3	TRBV4-1	NA	NA	CASSPVPPDTQYF	TGCGCCAGCAGCCCGGTCCCCCCGGATACGCAGTATTTT
TRBJ2-3	TRBV6-1	NA	many	CASSGDWSRQSDTQYF	TGTGCCAGCAGTGGAGACTGGAGCCGACAGTCAGATACGCAGTATTTT
TRBJ2-7	TRBV7-2	TRBD2	few	CASSLDSGGSSYEQYF	TGTGCCAGCAGCTTAGACTCGGGGGGGAGCTCCTACGAGCAGTACTTC
TRBJ2-5	TRBV6-5	NA	NA	CASSPEDYPLYQETQYF	TGTGCCAGCAGCCCCGAGGACTATCCTTTGTACCAAGAGACCCAGTACTTC
TRBJ2-4	TRBV20-1	NA	NA	CSARRTGAKNIQYF	TGCAGTGCTAGACGGACCGGAGCCAAAAACATTCAGTACTTC
TRBJ2-7	TRBV7-9	NA	NA	CASSLMNEQYF	TGTGCCAGCAGCTTAATGAACGAGCAGTACTTC
TRBJ1-2	TRBV13	NA	NA	CASSLRGGAPGGYTF	TGTGCCAGCAGCCTCCGCGGTGGGGCTCCGGGGGGCTACACCTTC
TRBJ2-2	TRBV4-2	TRBD2	few	CASSQDGRAGEFTGELFF	TGTGCCAGCAGCCAAGATGGAAGGGCGGGGGAGTTCACCGGGGAGCTGTTTTTT
TRBJ2-7	TRBV6-6	NA	few	CASSERMLSYEQYF	TGTGCCAGCAGTGAGAGGATGCTGTCCTACGAGCAGTACTTC
TRBJ2-3	TRBV18	NA	NA	CASSPTLGDTQYF	TGTGCCAGCTCACCAACTCTCGGAGATACGCAGTATTTT
TRBJ2-1	TRBV28	NA	many	CASSLRGAGYNEQFF	TGTGCCAGCAGTTTGCGGGGCGCGGGGTACAATGAGCAGTTCTTC
TRBJ2-3	TRBV7-3	NA	NA	CASIPFGLSPITQYF	TGTGCCAGCATTCCATTCGGACTGTCCCCCATTACGCAGTATTTT
TRBJ1-3	TRBV20-1	NA	few	CSATSGLGNTIYF	TGCAGTGCTACCTCCGGTCTGGGAAACACCATATATTTT
TRBJ2-1	TRBV5-1	NA	few	CASSLGGGLLLNEQFF	TGCGCCAGCAGCTTGGGAGGGGGTCTGCTTTTAAATGAGCAGTTCTTC
TRBJ2-1	TRBV7-2	NA	NA	CASSYGTPGRFF	TGTGCCAGCAGCTATGGGACCCCCGGGCGGTTCTTC
TRBJ1-4	TRBV4-1	NA	few	CASREDAARKLFF	TGCGCCAGCAGGGAGGACGCAGCACGAAAACTGTTTTTT
TRBJ1-5	TRBV6-5	NA	NA	CASGQYSNQPQHF	TGTGCCAGCGGGCAGTATAGCAATCAGCCCCAGCATTTT
TRBJ2-5	TRBV24-1	TRBD1	NA	CATSDAGQDVRETQYF	TGTGCCACCAGTGACGCGGGACAGGACGTCCGGGAGACCCAGTACTTC
TRBJ2-1	TRBV5-1	NA	many	CASSLAVLSYNEQFF	TGCGCCAGCTCCTTAGCGGTCCTCTCCTACAATGAGCAGTTCTTC
TRBJ1-1	TRBV6-5	NA	NA	CASSYSIHGGTEAFF	TGTGCCAGCAGTTACTCGATTCACGGGGGGACTGAAGCTTTCTTT
TRBJ1-1	TRBV7-9	TRBD1	many	CASSRDRAGAFF	TGTGCCAGCAGCCGTGACAGGGCGGGAGCTTTCTTT
TRBJ1-2	TRBV30	NA	many	CAWSVLGGMGLSVYGYTF	TGTGCCTGGAGTGTTCTCGGCGGGATGGGGCTGAGCGTCTATGGCTACACCTTC
TRBJ2-5	TRBV4-1	NA	few	CASSQGQLQETQYF	TGCGCCAGCAGCCAAGGCCAGCTCCAAGAGACCCAGTACTTC
TRBJ2-3	TRBV29-1	NA	NA	CSVGTLISTDTQYF	TGCAGCGTGGGGACTCTAATAAGCACAGATACGCAGTATTTT
TRBJ2-4	TRBV6-2/TRBV6-3	NA	NA	CASSDTLAKNIQYF	TGTGCCAGCAGCGACACCTTAGCCAAAAACATTCAGTACTTC
TRBJ2-7	TRBV25-1	NA	many	CASSEWGKNSYEQYF	TGTGCCAGCAGTGAATGGGGAAAGAACTCCTACGAGCAGTACTTC
TRBJ2-5	TRBV3-1	NA	few	CASSQTVRETQYF	TGTGCCAGCAGCCAAACAGTCCGGGAGACCCAGTACTTC